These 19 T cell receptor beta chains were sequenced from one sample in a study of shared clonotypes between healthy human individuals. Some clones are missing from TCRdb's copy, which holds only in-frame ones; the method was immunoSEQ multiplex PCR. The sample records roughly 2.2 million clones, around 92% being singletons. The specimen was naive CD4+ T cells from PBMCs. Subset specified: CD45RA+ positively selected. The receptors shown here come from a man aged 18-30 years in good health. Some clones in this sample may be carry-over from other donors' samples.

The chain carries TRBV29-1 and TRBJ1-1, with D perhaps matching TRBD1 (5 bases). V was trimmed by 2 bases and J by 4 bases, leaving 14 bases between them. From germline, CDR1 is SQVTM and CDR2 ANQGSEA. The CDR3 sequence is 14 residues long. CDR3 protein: CSVEQGWRVTEAFF. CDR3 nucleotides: TGCAGCGTTGAACAGGGTTGGAGGGTCACTGAAGCTTTCTTT.

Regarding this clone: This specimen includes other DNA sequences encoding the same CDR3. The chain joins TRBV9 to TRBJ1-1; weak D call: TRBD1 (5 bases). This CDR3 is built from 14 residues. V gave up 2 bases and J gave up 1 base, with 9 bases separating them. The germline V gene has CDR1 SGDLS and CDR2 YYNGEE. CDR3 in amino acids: CASSVSGGNTEAFF. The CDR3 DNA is TGTGCCAGCAGCGTTTCCGGGGGGAACACTGAAGCTTTCTTT.

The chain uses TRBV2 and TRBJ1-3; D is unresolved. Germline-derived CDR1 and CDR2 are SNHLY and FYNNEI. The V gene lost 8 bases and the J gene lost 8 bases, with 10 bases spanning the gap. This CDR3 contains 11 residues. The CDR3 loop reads CASRSVDTIYF. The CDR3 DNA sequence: TGTGCCAGCCGATCGGTAGACACCATATATTTT.

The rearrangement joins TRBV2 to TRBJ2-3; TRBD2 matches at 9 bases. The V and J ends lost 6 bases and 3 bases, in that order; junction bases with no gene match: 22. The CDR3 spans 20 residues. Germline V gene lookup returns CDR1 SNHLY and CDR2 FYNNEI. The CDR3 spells CASRTSGHRWGELRTDTQYF. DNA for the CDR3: TGTGCCAGCAGGACTAGCGGCCACCGTTGGGGAGAATTAAGAACAGATACGCAGTATTTT.

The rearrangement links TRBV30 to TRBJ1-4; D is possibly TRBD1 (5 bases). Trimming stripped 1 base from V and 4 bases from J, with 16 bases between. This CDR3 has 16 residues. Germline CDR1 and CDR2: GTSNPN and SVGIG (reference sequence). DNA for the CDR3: TGTGCCTGGAGTGAGGGGCCCTTTAACCTTAATGAAAAACTGTTTTTT. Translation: CAWSEGPFNLNEKLFF.

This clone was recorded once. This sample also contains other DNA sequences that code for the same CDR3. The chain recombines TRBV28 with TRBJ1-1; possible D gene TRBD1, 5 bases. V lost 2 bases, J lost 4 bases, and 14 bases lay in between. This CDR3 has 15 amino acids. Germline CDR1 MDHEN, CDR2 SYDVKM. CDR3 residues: CASSLGGARGTEAFF. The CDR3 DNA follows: TGTGCCAGCAGTTTAGGCGGGGCCCGGGGCACTGAAGCTTTCTTT.

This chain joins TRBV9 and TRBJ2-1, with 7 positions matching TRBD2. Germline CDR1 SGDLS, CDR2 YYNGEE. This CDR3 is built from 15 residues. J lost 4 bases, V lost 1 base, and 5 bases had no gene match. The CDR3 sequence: CASSVKRAGYNEQFF. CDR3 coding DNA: TGTGCCAGCAGCGTAAAGAGAGCGGGGTACAATGAGCAGTTCTTC.

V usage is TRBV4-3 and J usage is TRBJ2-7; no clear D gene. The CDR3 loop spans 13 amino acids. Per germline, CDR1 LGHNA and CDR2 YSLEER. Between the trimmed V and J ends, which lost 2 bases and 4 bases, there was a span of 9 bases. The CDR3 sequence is CASSQSRVYEQYF. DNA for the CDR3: TGCGCCAGCAGCCAATCTAGGGTGTACGAGCAGTACTTC.

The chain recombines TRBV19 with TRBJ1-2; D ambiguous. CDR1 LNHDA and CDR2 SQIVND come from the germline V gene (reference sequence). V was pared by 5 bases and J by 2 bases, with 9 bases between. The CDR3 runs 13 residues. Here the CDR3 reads CASSPDLNYGYTF. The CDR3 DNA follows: TGTGCCAGTAGTCCGGACTTGAACTATGGCTACACCTTC.

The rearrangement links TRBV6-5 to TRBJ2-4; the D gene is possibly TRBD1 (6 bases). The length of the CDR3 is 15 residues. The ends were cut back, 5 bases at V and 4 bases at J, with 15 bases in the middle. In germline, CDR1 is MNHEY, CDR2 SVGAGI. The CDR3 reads CASSARQVLKNIQYF. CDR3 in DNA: TGTGCCAGCAGTGCAAGACAGGTCCTGAAAAACATTCAGTACTTC.

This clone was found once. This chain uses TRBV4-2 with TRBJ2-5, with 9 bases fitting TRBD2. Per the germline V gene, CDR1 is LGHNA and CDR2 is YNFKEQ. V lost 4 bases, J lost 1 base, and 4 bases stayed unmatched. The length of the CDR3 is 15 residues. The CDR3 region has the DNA TGTGCCAGCAGCCGGAATAGCGGGAGCCAAGAGACCCAGTACTTC. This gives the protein CASSRNSGSQETQYF.

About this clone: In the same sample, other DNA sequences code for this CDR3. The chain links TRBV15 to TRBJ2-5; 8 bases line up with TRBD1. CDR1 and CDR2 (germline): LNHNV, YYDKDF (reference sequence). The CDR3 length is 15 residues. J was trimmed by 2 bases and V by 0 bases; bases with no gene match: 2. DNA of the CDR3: TGTGCCACCAGCAGAGACAGGGGGCGTCAAGAGACCCAGTACTTC. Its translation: CATSRDRGRQETQYF.

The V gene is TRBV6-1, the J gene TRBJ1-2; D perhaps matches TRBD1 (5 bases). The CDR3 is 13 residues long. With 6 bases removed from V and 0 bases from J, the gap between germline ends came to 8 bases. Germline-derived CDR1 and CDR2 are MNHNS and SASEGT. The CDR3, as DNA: TGTGCCAGCAGGGACATCACTAACTATGGCTACACCTTC. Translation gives CASRDITNYGYTF.

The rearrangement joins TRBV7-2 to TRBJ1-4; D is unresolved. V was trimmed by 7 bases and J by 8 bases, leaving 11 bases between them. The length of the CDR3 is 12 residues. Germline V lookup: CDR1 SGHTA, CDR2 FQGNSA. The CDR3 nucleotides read TGTGCCAGCATCATCCCGGGGGAAAAACTGTTTTTT. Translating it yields CASIIPGEKLFF.

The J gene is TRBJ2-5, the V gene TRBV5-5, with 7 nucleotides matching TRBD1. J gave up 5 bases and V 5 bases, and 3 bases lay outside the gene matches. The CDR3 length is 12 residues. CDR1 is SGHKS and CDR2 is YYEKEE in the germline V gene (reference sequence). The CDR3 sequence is CASSWDSETQYF. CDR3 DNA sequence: TGTGCCAGCAGTTGGGACAGTGAGACCCAGTACTTC.

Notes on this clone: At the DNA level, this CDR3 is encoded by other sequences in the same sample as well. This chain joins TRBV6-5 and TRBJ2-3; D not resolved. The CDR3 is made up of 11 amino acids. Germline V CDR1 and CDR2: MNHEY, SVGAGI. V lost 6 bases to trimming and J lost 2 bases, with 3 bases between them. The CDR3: CASSHTDTQYF. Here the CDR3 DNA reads TGTGCCAGCAGCCACACAGATACGCAGTATTTT.

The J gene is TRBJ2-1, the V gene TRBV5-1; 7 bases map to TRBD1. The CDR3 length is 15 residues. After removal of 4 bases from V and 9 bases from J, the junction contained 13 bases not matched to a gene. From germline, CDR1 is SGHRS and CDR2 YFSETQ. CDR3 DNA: TGCGCCAGCAGCCCATTGACAGGGACGAACCCTGAGCAGTTCTTC. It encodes CASSPLTGTNPEQFF.

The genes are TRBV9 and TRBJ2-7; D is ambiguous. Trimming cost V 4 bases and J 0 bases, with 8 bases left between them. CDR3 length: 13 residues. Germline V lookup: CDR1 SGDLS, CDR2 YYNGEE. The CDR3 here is CASSSTSSYEQYF. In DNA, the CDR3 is TGTGCCAGCAGCTCTACCAGCTCCTACGAGCAGTACTTC. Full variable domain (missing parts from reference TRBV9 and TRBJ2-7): DSGVTQTPKHLITATGQRVTLRCSPRSGDLSVYWYQQSLDQGLQFLIQYYNGEERAKGNILERFSAQQFPDLHSELNLSSLELGDSALYFCASSSTSSYEQYFGPGTRLTVT.

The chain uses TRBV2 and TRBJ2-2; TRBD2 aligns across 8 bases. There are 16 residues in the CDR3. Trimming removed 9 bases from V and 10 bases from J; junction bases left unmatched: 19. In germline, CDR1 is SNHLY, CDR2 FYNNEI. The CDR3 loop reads CASLASVGGRPQELFF. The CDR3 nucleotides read TGTGCCAGTTTAGCCTCGGTGGGCGGGAGGCCCCAGGAGCTGTTTTTT.